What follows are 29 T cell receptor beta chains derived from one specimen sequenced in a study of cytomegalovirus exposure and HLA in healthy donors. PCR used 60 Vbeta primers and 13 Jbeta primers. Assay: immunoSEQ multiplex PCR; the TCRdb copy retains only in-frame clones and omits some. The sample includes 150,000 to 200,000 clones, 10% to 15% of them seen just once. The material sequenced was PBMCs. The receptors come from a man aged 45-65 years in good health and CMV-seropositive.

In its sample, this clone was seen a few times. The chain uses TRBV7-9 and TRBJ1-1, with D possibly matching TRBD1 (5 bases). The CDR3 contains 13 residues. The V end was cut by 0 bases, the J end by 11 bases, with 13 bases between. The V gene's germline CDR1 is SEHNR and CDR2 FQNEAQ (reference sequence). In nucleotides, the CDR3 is TGTGCCAGCAGCTTAGCAGGTTCGGGGGAGGCTTTCTTT. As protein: CASSLAGSGEAFF.

In DNA, the CDR3 is TGTGCCAGCAGCCCTATAGGACAGCCTCGGGAAGAGACCCAGTACTTC. This gives the protein CASSPIGQPREETQYF. This rearrangement joins TRBV11-2 to TRBJ2-5; perhaps TRBD1 as D (6 bases). Germline CDR1 SGHAT, CDR2 FQNNGV. This CDR3 spans 16 amino acids. V was shortened by 5 bases and J by 3 bases, with 19 bases between the two germline ends.

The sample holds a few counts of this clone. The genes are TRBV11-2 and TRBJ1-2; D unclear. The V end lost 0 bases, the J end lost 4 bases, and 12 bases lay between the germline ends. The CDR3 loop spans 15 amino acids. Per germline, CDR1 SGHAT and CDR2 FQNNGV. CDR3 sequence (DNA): TGTGCCAGCAGCTTAGATGTGTCGGTCTTCTATGGCTACACCTTC. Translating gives CASSLDVSVFYGYTF.

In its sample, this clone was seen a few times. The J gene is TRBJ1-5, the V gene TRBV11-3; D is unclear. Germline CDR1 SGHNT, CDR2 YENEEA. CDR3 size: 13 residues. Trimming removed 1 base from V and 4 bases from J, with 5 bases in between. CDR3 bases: TGTGCCAGCAGCTTAGGAGTTAATCAGCCCCAGCATTTT. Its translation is CASSLGVNQPQHF.

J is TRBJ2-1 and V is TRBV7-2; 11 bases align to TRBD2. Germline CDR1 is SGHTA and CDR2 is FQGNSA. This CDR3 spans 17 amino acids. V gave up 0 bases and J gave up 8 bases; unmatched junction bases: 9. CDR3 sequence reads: CASSLASGTSGLYEQFF. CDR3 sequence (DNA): TGTGCCAGCAGCTTAGCCTCCGGGACTAGCGGTCTTTATGAGCAGTTCTTC.

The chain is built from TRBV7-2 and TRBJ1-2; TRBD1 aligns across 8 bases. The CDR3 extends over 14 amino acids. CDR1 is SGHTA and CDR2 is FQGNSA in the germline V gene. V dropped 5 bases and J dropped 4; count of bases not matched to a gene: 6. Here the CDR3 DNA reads TGTGCCAGCAGCCGACAGGGGTTCGGCTATGGCTACACCTTC. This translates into CASSRQGFGYGYTF. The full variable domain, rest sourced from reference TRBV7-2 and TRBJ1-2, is GAGVSQSPSNKVTEKGKDVELRCDPISGHTALYWYRQSLGQGLEFLIYFQGNSAPDKSGLPSDRFSAERTGGSVSTLTIQRTQQEDSAVYLCASSRQGFGYGYTFGSGTRLTVV.

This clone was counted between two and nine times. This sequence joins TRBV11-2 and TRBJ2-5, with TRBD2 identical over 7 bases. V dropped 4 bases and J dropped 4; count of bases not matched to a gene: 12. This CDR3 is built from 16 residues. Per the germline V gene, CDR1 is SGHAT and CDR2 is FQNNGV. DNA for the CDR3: TGTGCCAGCAGCTCCTCGGGAGCGGGGCTCTTAGAGACCCAGTACTTC. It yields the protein CASSSSGAGLLETQYF.

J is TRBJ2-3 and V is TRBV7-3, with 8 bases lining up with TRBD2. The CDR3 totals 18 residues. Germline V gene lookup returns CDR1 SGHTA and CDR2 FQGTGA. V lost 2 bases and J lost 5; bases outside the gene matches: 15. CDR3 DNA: TGTGCCAGCAGCTTAGGTCTAGCGGGTGTCGGGGTTATAGATACGCAGTATTTT. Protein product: CASSLGLAGVGVIDTQYF.

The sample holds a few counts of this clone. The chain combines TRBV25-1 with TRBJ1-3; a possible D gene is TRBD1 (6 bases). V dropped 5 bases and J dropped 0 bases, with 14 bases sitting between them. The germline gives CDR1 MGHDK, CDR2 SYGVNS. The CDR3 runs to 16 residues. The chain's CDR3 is CASSPRGLNSGNTIYF. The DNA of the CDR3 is TGTGCCAGCAGTCCCAGGGGACTAAACTCTGGAAACACCATATATTTT. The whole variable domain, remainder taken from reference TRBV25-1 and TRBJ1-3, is EADIYQTPRYLVIGTGKKITLECSQTMGHDKMYWYQQDPGMELHLIHYSYGVNSTEKGDLSSESTVSRIRTEHFPLTLESARPSHTSQYLCASSPRGLNSGNTIYFGEGSWLTVV.

CDR3 coding DNA: TGTGCCAGCAGTGTCAGGGACAGGGTAACTGGGCCCCAGCATTTT. Protein sequence: CASSVRDRVTGPQHF. This chain connects TRBV6-1 to TRBJ1-5; the match to TRBD1 covers 9 bases. The CDR3 is 15 residues long. J was trimmed by 9 bases and V by 4 bases; bases with no gene match: 10. Germline V gene data show CDR1 as MNHNS and CDR2 as SASEGT.

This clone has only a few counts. This CDR3 is CASSTGALGYTF. CDR3 DNA: TGCGCCAGCAGTACAGGGGCCCTTGGCTACACCTTC. The V call is TRBV10-2, the J call TRBJ1-2; 7 nucleotides match TRBD1. Trimming removed 5 bases from V and 7 bases from J; junction bases left unmatched: 4. Germline V gene sequence: CDR1 WSHSY, CDR2 SAAADI. The CDR3 runs to 12 residues.

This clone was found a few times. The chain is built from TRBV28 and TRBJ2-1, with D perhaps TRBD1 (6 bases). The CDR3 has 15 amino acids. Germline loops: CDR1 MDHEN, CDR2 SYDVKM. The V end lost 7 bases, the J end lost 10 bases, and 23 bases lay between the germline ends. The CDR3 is CASTRSGTRSGEQFF. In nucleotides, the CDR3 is TGTGCCAGCACCAGATCCGGGACAAGGTCAGGCGAGCAGTTCTTC.

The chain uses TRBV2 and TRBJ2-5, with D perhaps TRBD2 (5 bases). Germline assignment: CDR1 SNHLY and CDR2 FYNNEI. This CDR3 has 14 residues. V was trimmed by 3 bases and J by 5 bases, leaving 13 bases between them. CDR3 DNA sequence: TGTGCCAGCAGTGAGGAGGTATTAAAGGAGACCCAGTACTTC. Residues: CASSEEVLKETQYF.

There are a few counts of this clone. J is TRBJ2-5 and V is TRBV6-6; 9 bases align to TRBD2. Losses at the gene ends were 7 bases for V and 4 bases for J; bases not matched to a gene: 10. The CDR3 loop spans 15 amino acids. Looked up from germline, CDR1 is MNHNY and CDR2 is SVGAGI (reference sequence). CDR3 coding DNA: TGTGCCAGCACCCCAGTGTTAGCGGGGGCAGAGACCCAGTACTTC. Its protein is CASTPVLAGAETQYF.

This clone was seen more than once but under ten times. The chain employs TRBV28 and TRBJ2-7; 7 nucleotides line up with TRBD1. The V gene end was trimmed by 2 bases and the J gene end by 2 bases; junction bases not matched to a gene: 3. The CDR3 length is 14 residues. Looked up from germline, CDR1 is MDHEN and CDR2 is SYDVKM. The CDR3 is CASSLRDRPYEQYV. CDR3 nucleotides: TGTGCCAGCAGTTTAAGGGACAGACCCTACGAGCAGTACGTC.

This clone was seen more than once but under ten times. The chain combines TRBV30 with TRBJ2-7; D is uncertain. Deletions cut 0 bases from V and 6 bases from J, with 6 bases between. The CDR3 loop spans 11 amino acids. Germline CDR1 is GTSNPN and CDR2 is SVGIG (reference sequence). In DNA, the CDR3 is TGTGCCTGGAGTGTCCTCCTCGAGCAGTACTTC. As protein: CAWSVLLEQYF.

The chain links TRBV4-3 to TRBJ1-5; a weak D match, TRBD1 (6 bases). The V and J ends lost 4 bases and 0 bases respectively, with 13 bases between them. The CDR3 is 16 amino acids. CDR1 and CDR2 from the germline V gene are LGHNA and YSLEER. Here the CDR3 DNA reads TGCGCCAGCAGCCGCTCGGCGGGGGCTAGCAATCAGCCCCAGCATTTT. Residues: CASSRSAGASNQPQHF.

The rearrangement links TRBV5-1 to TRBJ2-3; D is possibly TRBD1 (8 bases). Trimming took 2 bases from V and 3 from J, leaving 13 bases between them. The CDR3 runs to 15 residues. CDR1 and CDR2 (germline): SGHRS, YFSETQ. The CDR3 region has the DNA TGCGCCAGCAGCTTACAGGGGGGGAGAACAGATACGCAGTATTTT. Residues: CASSLQGGRTDTQYF.

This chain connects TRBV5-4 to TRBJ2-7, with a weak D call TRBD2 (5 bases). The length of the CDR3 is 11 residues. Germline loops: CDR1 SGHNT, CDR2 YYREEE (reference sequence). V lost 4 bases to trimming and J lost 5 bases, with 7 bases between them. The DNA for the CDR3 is TGTGCCAGCAGCCGGGATCACGAGCAGTACTTC. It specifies CASSRDHEQYF.

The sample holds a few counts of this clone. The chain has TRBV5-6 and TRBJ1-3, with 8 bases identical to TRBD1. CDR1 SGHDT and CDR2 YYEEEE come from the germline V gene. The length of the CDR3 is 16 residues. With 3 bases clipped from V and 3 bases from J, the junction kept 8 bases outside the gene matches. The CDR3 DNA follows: TGTGCCAGCAGCTACAGGACAGGGAAAGGTGGAAACACCATATATTTT. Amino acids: CASSYRTGKGGNTIYF.

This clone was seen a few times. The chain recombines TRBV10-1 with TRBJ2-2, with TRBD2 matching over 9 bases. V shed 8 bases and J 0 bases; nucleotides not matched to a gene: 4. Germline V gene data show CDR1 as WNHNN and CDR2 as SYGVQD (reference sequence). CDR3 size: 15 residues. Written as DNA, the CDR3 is TGCGCCAGCCGTAGCGGGGGCCCGAACACCGGGGAGCTGTTTTTT. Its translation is CASRSGGPNTGELFF.

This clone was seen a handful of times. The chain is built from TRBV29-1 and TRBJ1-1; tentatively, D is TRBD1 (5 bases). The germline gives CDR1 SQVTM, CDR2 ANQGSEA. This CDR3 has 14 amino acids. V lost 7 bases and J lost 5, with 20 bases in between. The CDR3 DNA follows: TGCAGCGCCACCGGCGGGGGGGTGGCTACTGAAGCTTTCTTT. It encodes CSATGGGVATEAFF.

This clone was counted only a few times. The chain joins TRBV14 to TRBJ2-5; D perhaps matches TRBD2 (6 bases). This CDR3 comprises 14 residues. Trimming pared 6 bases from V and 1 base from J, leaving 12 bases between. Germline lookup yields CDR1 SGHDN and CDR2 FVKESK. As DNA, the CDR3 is TGTGCCAGCAGTCCCTTGACTAGCCAAGAGACCCAGTACTTC. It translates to CASSPLTSQETQYF.

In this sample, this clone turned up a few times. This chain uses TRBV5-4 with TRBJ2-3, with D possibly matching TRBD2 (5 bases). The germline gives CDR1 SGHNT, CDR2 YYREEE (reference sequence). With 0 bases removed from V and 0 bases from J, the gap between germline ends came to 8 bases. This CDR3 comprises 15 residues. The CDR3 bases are TGTGCCAGCAGCTTGGAGGGAGCCAGCACAGATACGCAGTATTTT. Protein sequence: CASSLEGASTDTQYF.

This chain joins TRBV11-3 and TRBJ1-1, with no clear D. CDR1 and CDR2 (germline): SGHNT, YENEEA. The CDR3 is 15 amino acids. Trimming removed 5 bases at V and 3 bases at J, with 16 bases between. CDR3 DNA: TGTGCCAGCAGCCCCGGAGGGAGGGCGGACACTGAAGCTTTCTTT. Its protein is CASSPGGRADTEAFF. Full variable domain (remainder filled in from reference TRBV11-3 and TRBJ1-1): EAGVVQSPRYKIIEKKQPVAFWCNPISGHNTLYWYLQNLGQGPELLIRYENEEAVDDSQLPKDRFSAERLKGVDSTLKIQPAELGDSAVYLCASSPGGRADTEAFFGQGTRLTVV.

CDR3 nucleotides: TGCGCCAGCAGCCAACTCCGGGGAAACACCATATATTTT. Encoded protein: CASSQLRGNTIYF. The genes are TRBV4-3 and TRBJ1-3; D is unresolved. The CDR3 loop spans 13 amino acids. The V end was cut by 2 bases, the J end by 4 bases, with 6 bases between. Looked up from germline, CDR1 is LGHNA and CDR2 is YSLEER.

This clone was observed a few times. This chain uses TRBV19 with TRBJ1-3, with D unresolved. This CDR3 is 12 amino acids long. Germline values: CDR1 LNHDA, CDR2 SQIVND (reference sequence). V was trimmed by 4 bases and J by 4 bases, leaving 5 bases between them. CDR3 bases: TGTGCCAGTAGTACCGTCGGAAACACCATATATTTT. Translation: CASSTVGNTIYF.

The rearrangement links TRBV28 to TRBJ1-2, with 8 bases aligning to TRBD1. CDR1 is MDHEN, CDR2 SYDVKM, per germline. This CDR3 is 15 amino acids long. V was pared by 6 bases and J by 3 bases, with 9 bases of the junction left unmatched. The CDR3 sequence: CASRPGTGWDYGYTF. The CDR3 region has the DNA TGTGCCAGCAGACCCGGGACAGGTTGGGACTATGGCTACACCTTC.

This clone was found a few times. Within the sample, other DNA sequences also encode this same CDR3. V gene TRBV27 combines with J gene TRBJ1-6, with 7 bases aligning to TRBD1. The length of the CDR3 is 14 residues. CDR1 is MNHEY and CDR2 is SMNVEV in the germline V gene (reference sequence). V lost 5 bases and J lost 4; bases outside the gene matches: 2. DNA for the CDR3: TGTGCCAGCAGTCCGGGACAGTATAATTCACCCCTCCACTTT. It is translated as CASSPGQYNSPLHF.